This T cell receptor beta chain was captured in a study of blood T cell repertoires in COVID-19. For the study at large: Sample material is recorded as cDNA or gDNA derived from T cells, B-cell-depleted T cells, or PBMCs.

The assay was immunoSEQ multiplex PCR, and TCRdb's table has in-frame clones only and misses some. The sample contains hundreds of thousands of clones, around 87% of which appear only once. This CDR3 has 15 amino acids. J gave up 6 bases and V 4 bases, and 8 bases lay outside the gene matches. Germline CDR1 reads SGHDT; CDR2 reads YYEEEE. This TCR came from a woman aged 40-49 years with COVID-19, enrolled during active disease. The sequencing sample was made of peripheral blood. The V call is TRBV5-6, the J call TRBJ2-1; TRBD1 aligns across 9 bases. CDR3 amino acids: CASSAPGQGFNEQFF. The CDR3 nucleotides are TGTGCCAGCAGCGCGCCGGGACAGGGTTTCAATGAGCAGTTCTTC.